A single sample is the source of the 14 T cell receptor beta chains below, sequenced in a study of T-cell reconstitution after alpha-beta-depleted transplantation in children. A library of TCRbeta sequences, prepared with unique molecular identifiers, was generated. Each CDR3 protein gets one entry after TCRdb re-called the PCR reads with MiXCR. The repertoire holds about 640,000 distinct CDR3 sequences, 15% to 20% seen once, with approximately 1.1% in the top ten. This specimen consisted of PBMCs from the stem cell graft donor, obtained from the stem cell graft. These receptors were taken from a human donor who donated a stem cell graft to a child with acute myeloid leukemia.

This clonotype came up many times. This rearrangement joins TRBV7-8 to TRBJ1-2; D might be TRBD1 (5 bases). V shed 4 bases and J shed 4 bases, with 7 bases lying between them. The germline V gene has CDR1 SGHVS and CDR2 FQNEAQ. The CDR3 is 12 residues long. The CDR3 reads CASSSTVYGYTF. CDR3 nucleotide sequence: TGTGCCAGCAGCTCGACAGTCTATGGCTACACCTTC.

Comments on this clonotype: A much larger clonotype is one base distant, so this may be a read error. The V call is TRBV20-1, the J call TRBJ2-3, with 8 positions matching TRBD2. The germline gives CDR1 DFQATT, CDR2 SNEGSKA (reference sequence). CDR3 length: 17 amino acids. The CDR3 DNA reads TGCTGTGCGAGAAGGGCGGGGGGCCGAATGTTCACAGATACGCAGTATTTT. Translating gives CCARRAGGRMFTDTQYF.

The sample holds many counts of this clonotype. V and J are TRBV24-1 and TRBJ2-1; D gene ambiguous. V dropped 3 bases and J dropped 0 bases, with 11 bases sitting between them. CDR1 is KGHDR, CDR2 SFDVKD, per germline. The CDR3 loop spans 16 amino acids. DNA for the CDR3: TGTGCCACCAGTGATCGGACCGCCAGCTCCTACAATGAGCAGTTCTTC. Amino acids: CATSDRTASSYNEQFF.

CDR3 DNA sequence: TGTGCCAGCAGTGATCCAGAACGGGACACCGGGGAGCTGTTTTTT. Amino acids: CASSDPERDTGELFF. The J gene is TRBJ2-2, the V gene TRBV25-1; D gene ambiguous. Germline CDR1 MGHDK, CDR2 SYGVNS. The CDR3 runs 15 residues. Between the trimmed V and J ends, which lost 3 bases and 3 bases, there was a span of 11 bases.

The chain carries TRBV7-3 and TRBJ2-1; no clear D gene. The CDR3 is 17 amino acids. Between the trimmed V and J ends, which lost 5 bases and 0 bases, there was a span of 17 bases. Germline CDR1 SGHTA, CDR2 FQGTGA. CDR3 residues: CASSPTSDWSSYNEQFF. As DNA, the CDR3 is TGTGCCAGCAGCCCCACCTCCGACTGGAGCTCCTACAATGAGCAGTTCTTC.

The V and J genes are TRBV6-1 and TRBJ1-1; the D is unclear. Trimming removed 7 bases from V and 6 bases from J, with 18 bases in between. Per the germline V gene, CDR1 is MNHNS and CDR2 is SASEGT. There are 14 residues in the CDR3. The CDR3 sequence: CASIPARQKAEAFF. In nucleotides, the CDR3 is TGTGCCAGCATCCCGGCCAGGCAAAAAGCTGAAGCTTTCTTT.

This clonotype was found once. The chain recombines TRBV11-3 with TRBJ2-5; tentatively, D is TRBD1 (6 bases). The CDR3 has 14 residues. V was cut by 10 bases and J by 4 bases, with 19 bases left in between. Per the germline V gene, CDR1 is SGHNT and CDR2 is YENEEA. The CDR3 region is CATADNRETETQYF. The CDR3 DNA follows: TGTGCCACCGCGGACAACAGGGAAACAGAGACCCAGTACTTC.

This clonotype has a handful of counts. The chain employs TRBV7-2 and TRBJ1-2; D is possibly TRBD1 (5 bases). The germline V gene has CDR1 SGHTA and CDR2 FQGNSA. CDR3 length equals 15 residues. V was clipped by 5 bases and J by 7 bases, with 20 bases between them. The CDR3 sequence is CASSERTGAAAGYTF. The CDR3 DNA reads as TGTGCCAGCAGCGAACGAACCGGGGCCGCAGCTGGCTACACCTTC.

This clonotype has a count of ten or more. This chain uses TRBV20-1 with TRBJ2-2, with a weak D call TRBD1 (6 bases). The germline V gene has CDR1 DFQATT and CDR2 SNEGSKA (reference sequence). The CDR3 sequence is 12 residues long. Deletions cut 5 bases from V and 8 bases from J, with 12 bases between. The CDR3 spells CSADRSSGELFF. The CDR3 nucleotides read TGCAGTGCTGACAGGTCCTCGGGGGAGCTGTTTTTT.

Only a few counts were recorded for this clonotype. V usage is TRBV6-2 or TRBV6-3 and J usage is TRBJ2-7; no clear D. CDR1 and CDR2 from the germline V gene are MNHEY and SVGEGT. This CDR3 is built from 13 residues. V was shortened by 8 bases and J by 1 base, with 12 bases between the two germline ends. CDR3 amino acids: CASVSPRSYEQYF. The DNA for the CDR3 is TGTGCCAGCGTTTCCCCGAGATCCTACGAGCAGTACTTC.

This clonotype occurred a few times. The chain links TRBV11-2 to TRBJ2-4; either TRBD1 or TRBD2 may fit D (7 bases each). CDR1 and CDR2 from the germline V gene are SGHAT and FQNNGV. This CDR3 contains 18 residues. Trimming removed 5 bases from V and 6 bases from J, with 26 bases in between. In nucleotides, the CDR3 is TGTGCCAGCAGCACCACGCCGCCTGCAGGGGGGGGCGGAAACATTCAGTACTTC. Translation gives CASSTTPPAGGGGNIQYF.

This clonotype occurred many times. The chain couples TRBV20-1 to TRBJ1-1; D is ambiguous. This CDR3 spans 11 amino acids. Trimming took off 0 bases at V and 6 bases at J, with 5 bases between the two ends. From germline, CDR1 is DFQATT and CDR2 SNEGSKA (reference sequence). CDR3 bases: TGCAGTGCTAGAGAAGGACCTGAAGCTTTCTTT. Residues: CSAREGPEAFF.

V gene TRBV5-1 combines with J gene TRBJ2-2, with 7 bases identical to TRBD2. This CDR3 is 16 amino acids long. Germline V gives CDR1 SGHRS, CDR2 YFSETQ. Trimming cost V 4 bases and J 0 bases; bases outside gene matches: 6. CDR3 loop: CASSVGLDSNTGELFF. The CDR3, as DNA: TGCGCCAGCAGCGTCGGACTAGACTCGAACACCGGGGAGCTGTTTTTT. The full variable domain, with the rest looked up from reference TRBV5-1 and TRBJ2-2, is KAGVTQTPRYLIKTRGQQVTLSCSPISGHRSVSWYQQTPGQGLQFLFEYFSETQRNKGNFPGRFSGRQFSNSRSEMNVSTLELGDSALYLCASSVGLDSNTGELFFGEGSRLTVL.

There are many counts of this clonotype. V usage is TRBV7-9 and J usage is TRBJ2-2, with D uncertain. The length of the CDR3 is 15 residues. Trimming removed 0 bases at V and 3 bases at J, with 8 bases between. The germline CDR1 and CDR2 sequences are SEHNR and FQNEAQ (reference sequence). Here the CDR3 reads CASSLATGDTGELFF. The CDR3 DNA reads TGTGCCAGCAGCTTAGCGACGGGTGACACCGGGGAGCTGTTTTTT.